This record covers a single TCR beta chain. Per the authors' pipeline: Nucleated cell counts were estimated from reference gene primer amplification. Profiling relied on immunoSEQ multiplex PCR, and the TCRdb table lists in-frame clones only, not all of them. V and J calls and clone size are copied from that table; D and trimming were computed from the DNA. The sample holds about 47,000 clones, about 63% seen once. The data originate from a study of blood T cell repertoires in COVID-19. Study in general: COVID-19 samples, acute and convalescent, were from the United States, Italy and Spain. From T cells, B-cell-depleted T cells, or PBMCs came the material, which was cDNA or gDNA.

CDR1 and CDR2 (germline): MDHEN, SYDVKM. V lost 3 bases, J lost 7 bases, and 13 bases stayed unmatched. The CDR3 totals 16 residues. The gene calls are TRBV28 and TRBJ1-2, with 8 bases aligning to TRBD1. This receptor was obtained from a woman in her 70s with acute or convalescent COVID-19. The sequencing input was peripheral blood. The CDR3 is CASSFPFGQGPSGYTF. The CDR3 DNA follows: TGTGCCAGCAGTTTCCCTTTCGGACAGGGCCCTTCTGGCTACACCTTC.